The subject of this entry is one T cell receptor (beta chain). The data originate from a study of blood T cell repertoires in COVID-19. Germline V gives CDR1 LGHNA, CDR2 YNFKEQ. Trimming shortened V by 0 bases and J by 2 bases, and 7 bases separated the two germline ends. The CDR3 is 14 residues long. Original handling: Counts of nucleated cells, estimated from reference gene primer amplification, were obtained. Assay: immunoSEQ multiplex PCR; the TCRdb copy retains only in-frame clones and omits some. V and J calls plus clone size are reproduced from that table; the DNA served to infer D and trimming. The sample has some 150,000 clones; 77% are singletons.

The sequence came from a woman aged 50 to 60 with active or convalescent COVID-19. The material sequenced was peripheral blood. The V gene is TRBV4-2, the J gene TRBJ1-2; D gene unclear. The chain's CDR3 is CASSQDTQNYGYTF. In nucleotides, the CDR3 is TGTGCCAGCAGCCAAGATACACAAAACTATGGCTACACCTTC.